The clone carrying this T cell receptor (beta chain) has only one observation. The entry originates in a study of CD8 T cells in Susac syndrome. The trim removed 0 bases at V and 6 bases at J, leaving 4 bases unmatched. CDR3 size: 14 residues. The germline V gene encodes CDR1 GTSNPN and CDR2 SVGIG (reference sequence). Diagnostic criteria for definite or probable disease, in their recently defined form, were met by the patients with Susac syndrome. An input of 0.5 to 1 ug of RNA was subjected to reverse transcription using random hexamers. The TCR beta CDR3 was amplified by immunoSEQ multiplex PCR across 54 Vbeta, 13 Jbeta. TCRdb re-analysed the immunoSEQ multiplex PCR reads in MiXCR, keeping a single row per CDR3 protein. The data hold about 190,000 distinct CDR3 sequences, with more than 90% observed a single time.

Sequenced: CD4+ T cells from PBMCs. The rearrangement joins TRBV30 to TRBJ2-3; 9 bases align to TRBD2. This receptor was taken from a human donor with Susac syndrome. The CDR3 loop reads CAWSVNLAGDTQYF. CDR3 DNA sequence: TGTGCCTGGAGTGTAAACCTAGCGGGGGATACGCAGTATTTT. Full variable domain (outside the CDR3, taken from reference TRBV30 and TRBJ2-3): SQTIHQWPATLVQPVGSPLSLECTVEGTSNPNLYWYRQAAGRGLQLLFYSVGIGQISSEVPQNLSASRPQDRQFILSSKKLLLSDSGFYLCAWSVNLAGDTQYFGPGTRLTVL.